Below are 18 T cell receptor beta chains sequenced from a single sample in a study of T cell clonality in common variable immunodeficiency. Profiled with immunoSEQ multiplex PCR; TCRdb holds only in-frame clones, not every one. The sample holds 40,000 to 45,000 clones, and no clone turns up only once. The sequencing input was peripheral blood mononuclear cells. Receptors originate from a person aged 18 to 70 in good health.

This clone was picked up many times. The read finishes 3 residues shy of the CDR3 end, and the germline J gene is used to complete it. The chain has TRBV20-1 and TRBJ2-7; possibly TRBD2 for D (6 bases). V lost 3 bases, J lost 5 bases, and 20 bases lay in between. CDR3 length equals 15 residues. Germline V CDR1 and CDR2: DFQATT, SNEGSKA (reference sequence). CDR3 DNA, as far as it was read: TGCAGTGCTAGTGAGATCGGAGGGCCTCGACACGAG. The encoded protein is CSASEIGGPRHE. The whole CDR3 protein reads CSASEIGGPRHEQYF.

This clone occurred many times. The read ends 3 residues early relative to the CDR3; the germline J gene fills the gap. This chain joins TRBV6-4 and TRBJ2-1; 7 nucleotides agree with TRBD2. The trim removed 4 bases at V and 0 bases at J, leaving 6 bases unmatched. This CDR3 has 16 amino acids. Per germline, CDR1 MRHNA and CDR2 SNTAGT. The CDR3 spells CASSVEGGSSYNEQFF. The covered CDR3 bases are TGTGCCAGCAGTGTTGAGGGCGGGAGCTCCTACAATGAG.

This clone was found many times. The read halts 3 residues ahead of the CDR3 end, with the missing end drawn from the germline J gene. The chain employs TRBV5-1 and TRBJ1-4, with 9 bases fitting TRBD1. CDR1 and CDR2 (germline): SGHRS, YFSETQ. The ends lost 0 bases at V and 3 bases at J; junction bases unmatched: 0. The CDR3 has 15 residues. CDR3 loop: CASSLGTGANEKLFF. CDR3 DNA, as far as it was read: TGCGCCAGCAGCTTGGGGACAGGGGCTAATGAAAAA. The full variable domain, with the rest looked up from reference TRBV5-1 and TRBJ1-4, is KAGVTQTPRYLIKTRGQQVTLSCSPISGHRSVSWYQQTPGQGLQFLFEYFSETQRNKGNFPGRFSGRQFSNSRSEMNVSTLELGDSALYLCASSLGTGANEKLFFGSGTQLSVL.

In its sample, this clone was seen many times. The CDR3 end lies 3 residues beyond the end of the read and is filled in from the germline J gene. The V and J genes are TRBV29-1 and TRBJ2-1; perhaps TRBD2 as D (5 bases). Germline V gene lookup returns CDR1 SQVTM and CDR2 ANQGSEA. V lost 1 base to trimming and J lost 2 bases, with 12 bases between them. The CDR3 has 15 residues. CDR3 DNA (partial): TGCAGCGTTGAAGGTTCTCCCGGGGCCTACAATGAG. Translated: CSVEGSPGAYNE. From start to end, the CDR3 is CSVEGSPGAYNEQFF.

This clone was recorded at least ten times. The read stops 3 residues short of the end of the CDR3; the missing end is completed from the germline J gene. V gene TRBV11-2 combines with J gene TRBJ1-2; possibly TRBD1 for D (5 bases). The CDR3 extends over 15 amino acids. The germline CDR1 and CDR2 sequences are SGHAT and FQNNGV. V lost 1 base and J 3 bases, leaving 12 bases between the germline ends. The covered CDR3 bases are TGTGCCAGCAGCTTAGTAGTCGGGGGGGACTATGGC. Protein sequence: CASSLVVGGDYG. The whole CDR3 protein is CASSLVVGGDYGYTF.

In its sample, this clone was seen many times. The CDR3 loop is CASSQAISYNEQFF. The sequenced CDR3 bases are TGTGCCAGCAGCCAAGCAATCTCCTACAATGAG. The chain recombines TRBV4-2 with TRBJ2-1; D gene ambiguous. From the germline J gene comes the end of the CDR3, since the read stops 3 residues before it. There are 14 residues in the CDR3. Trimming pared 1 base from V and 0 bases from J, leaving 4 bases between. Looked up from germline, CDR1 is LGHNA and CDR2 is YNFKEQ.

This clone was detected many times. The CDR3 end falls 3 residues outside the read, so it is completed with the germline J gene. The chain is built from TRBV5-6 and TRBJ2-3; D unresolved. CDR1 is SGHDT and CDR2 is YYEEEE in the germline V gene. The CDR3 is made up of 13 amino acids. Trimming pared 0 bases from V and 2 bases from J, leaving 4 bases between. CDR3 region: CASSLAFTDTQYF. The sequenced part of the CDR3 DNA is TGTGCCAGCAGCTTGGCCTTCACAGATACG.

This clone was recorded many times. The read terminates 3 residues before the CDR3 end, so the remaining end is supplied by the germline J gene. The gene calls are TRBV11-3 and TRBJ1-1; TRBD1 is a possible D gene (5 bases). Germline V gene lookup returns CDR1 SGHNT and CDR2 YENEEA. The CDR3 totals 15 residues. Trimming removed 5 bases from V and 0 bases from J, with 13 bases in between. The CDR3 sequence: CASSVRQRMNTEAFF. The CDR3 DNA, read in part, is TGTGCCAGCAGCGTACGACAGAGAATGAACACTGAA.

This clone has ten or more counts. The sequenced fragment ends 3 residues before the CDR3 boundary, so the rest is inferred from the germline J gene. The chain is built from TRBV7-3 and TRBJ2-7; 8 nucleotides line up with TRBD2. Germline CDR1 SGHTA, CDR2 FQGTGA. V was pared by 1 base and J by 0 bases, with 2 bases of the junction left unmatched. The CDR3 loop spans 15 amino acids. The chain's CDR3 is CASSLNGGGSYEQYF. The sequenced part of the CDR3 DNA is TGTGCCAGCAGCTTAAACGGGGGGGGCTCCTACGAG.

This clone was picked up many times. The CDR3 end falls 3 residues outside the read, so it is completed with the germline J gene. The chain carries TRBV5-1 and TRBJ2-5; a possible D gene is TRBD1 (6 bases). Germline V CDR1 and CDR2: SGHRS, YFSETQ. Deletions cut 5 bases from V and 2 bases from J, with 16 bases between. This CDR3 has 15 residues. The CDR3 here is CASRPPGTPQETQYF. The DNA read from the CDR3 is TGCGCCAGCAGACCCCCCGGGACACCTCAAGAGACC.

This clone was recorded at least ten times. The CDR3 end is not reached by the read, which stops 3 residues before it; the germline J gene fills it in. The chain couples TRBV18 to TRBJ1-4; no clear D gene. Trimming removed 3 bases from V and 5 bases from J, with 13 bases in between. This CDR3 is 15 amino acids long. The germline gives CDR1 KGHSH, CDR2 LQKENI. Here the CDR3 reads CASSPTVTGNEKLFF. CDR3 DNA (partial): TGTGCCAGCTCACCGACCGTGACCGGGAATGAAAAA.

This clone was seen many times. The CDR3 goes on 3 residues after the read ends, and that part is filled in from the germline J gene. This sequence joins TRBV2 and TRBJ2-7; D not resolved. Germline CDR1 SNHLY, CDR2 FYNNEI. This CDR3 contains 13 residues. The V and J ends lost 6 bases and 2 bases respectively, with 11 bases between them. The CDR3 reads CASSQRSTYEQYF. The DNA read from the CDR3 is TGTGCCAGCAGCCAAAGGTCGACCTACGAG.

This clone occurred many times. Read coverage stops 3 residues before the CDR3 terminus; the germline J gene supplies the remainder. The rearrangement links TRBV20-1 to TRBJ2-1, with TRBD2 matching 7 bases. The V gene end was trimmed by 2 bases and the J gene end by 6 bases; junction bases not matched to a gene: 4. Per the germline V gene, CDR1 is DFQATT and CDR2 is SNEGSKA (reference sequence). CDR3 length: 13 amino acids. CDR3 sequence reads: CSARWRLANEQFF. CDR3 DNA (partial): TGCAGTGCTAGATGGAGACTAGCCAATGAG.

Many counts were recorded for this clone. The observed sequence ends 3 residues before the CDR3 terminus, with the missing tail filled in from the germline J gene. J is TRBJ2-4 and V is TRBV30; TRBD2 agrees at 12 bases. V gave up 0 bases and J gave up 1 base; unmatched junction bases: 10. The germline V gene has CDR1 GTSNPN and CDR2 SVGIG (reference sequence). The CDR3 consists of 19 residues. CDR3 region: CAWSVRRGTSGRAKNIQYF. The DNA read from the CDR3 is TGTGCCTGGAGTGTACGTCGAGGGACTAGCGGGCGTGCCAAAAACATT.

Many counts were recorded for this clone. With the read ending 3 residues before the CDR3 end, the germline J gene is used to fill in that end. The chain joins TRBV5-4 to TRBJ1-1; 9 bases are shared with TRBD1. Germline V CDR1 and CDR2: SGHNT, YYREEE (reference sequence). Trimming at V came to 4 bases and at J to 5 bases, leaving 6 bases not matched to a gene. CDR3 length equals 14 residues. CDR3 sequence reads: CASSVDRGRTEAFF. CDR3 DNA (partial): TGTGCCAGCAGCGTGGACAGGGGAAGAACTGAA. The complete variable domain, with remaining parts taken from reference TRBV5-4 and TRBJ1-1, reads ETGVTQSPTHLIKTRGQQVTLRCSSQSGHNTVSWYQQALGQGPQFIFQYYREEENGRGNFPPRFSGLQFPNYSSELNVNALELDDSALYLCASSVDRGRTEAFFGQGTRLTVV.

This clone was counted ten times or more. The CDR3 end is not reached by the read, which stops 3 residues before it; the germline J gene fills it in. V gene TRBV11-3 combines with J gene TRBJ2-1; 9 bases map to TRBD2. V was clipped by 5 bases and J by 3 bases; unmatched bases: 2. The germline V gene encodes CDR1 SGHNT and CDR2 YENEEA. This CDR3 comprises 14 residues. The CDR3: CASSDSGSYNEQFF. Incomplete CDR3 DNA: TGTGCCAGCAGCGATAGCGGGAGCTACAATGAG.

Many counts were recorded for this clone. The CDR3 goes on 3 residues after the read ends, and that part is filled in from the germline J gene. The chain employs TRBV7-9 and TRBJ2-1; tentatively, D is TRBD1 (5 bases). The CDR3 spans 11 residues. Trimming removed 6 bases from V and 9 bases from J, with 9 bases in between. Germline V gives CDR1 SEHNR, CDR2 FQNEAQ (reference sequence). This CDR3 is CASSWGAEQFF. CDR3 DNA, as far as it was read: TGTGCCAGCAGTTGGGGCGCTGAG.

This clone was counted at least ten times. The read is 3 residues too short to cover the CDR3 end, so that end is filled in from the germline J gene. The chain joins TRBV28 to TRBJ1-5; no definite D call. Looked up from germline, CDR1 is MDHEN and CDR2 is SYDVKM. The V gene lost 2 bases and the J gene lost 8 bases, with 7 bases spanning the gap. CDR3 length equals 12 residues. Partial CDR3 DNA: TGTGCCAGCAGTTTAAAGCGGGAGCCC. Its protein product is CASSLKREP. The entire CDR3 is CASSLKREPQHF.